A single sample is the source of the 19 T cell receptor beta chains below, sequenced in a study of blood T cell repertoires in COVID-19. The table came from immunoSEQ multiplex PCR; TCRdb's copy has only in-frame clones and leaves some out. The data contain 190,000 or so clones, 65% to 85% of them singletons. The sequencing sample was made of PBMCs or T cells enriched from blood (not recorded which). Receptors originate from a man between 35 and 55 years old who had recovered from COVID-19.

J is TRBJ2-3 and V is TRBV10-1; 12 nucleotides match TRBD2. Germline-derived CDR1 and CDR2 are WNHNN and SYGVQD (reference sequence). CDR3 length: 15 residues. J lost 6 bases, V lost 2 bases, and 3 bases had no gene match. CDR3 sequence: CASSERLAGVDTQYF. In DNA form, the CDR3 reads TGCGCCAGCAGTGAGCGACTAGCGGGGGTCGATACGCAGTATTTT.

This clone was counted between two and nine times. The V gene is TRBV20-1, the J gene TRBJ1-1; 8 bases match TRBD1. The V gene end was trimmed by 2 bases and the J gene end by 8 bases; junction bases not matched to a gene: 1. The length of the CDR3 is 11 residues. Germline V CDR1 and CDR2: DFQATT, SNEGSKA (reference sequence). The CDR3 loop reads CSARRTGEAFF. The CDR3 coding sequence is TGCAGTGCTAGAAGGACAGGGGAAGCTTTCTTT.

This clone has a single count. The J gene is TRBJ1-1, the V gene TRBV10-3; D possibly corresponds to TRBD1 (6 bases). The CDR3 is 11 residues long. Trimming cost V 10 bases and J 7 bases, with 13 bases left between them. The germline gives CDR1 ENHRY, CDR2 SYGVKD. The CDR3: CATSRGDEAFF. Here the CDR3 DNA reads TGTGCCACCTCCAGGGGAGATGAAGCTTTCTTT.

The CDR3 spells CSVGVARSLYNEQFF. DNA of the CDR3: TGCAGCGTTGGAGTTGCGCGTTCACTCTACAATGAGCAGTTCTTC. V is TRBV29-1 and J is TRBJ2-1; the D is unclear. CDR1 is SQVTM, CDR2 ANQGSEA, per germline. Trimming left V 4 bases short and J 3 bases short, with 16 bases between. The CDR3 length is 15 residues.

V gene TRBV4-1 combines with J gene TRBJ1-2, with 7 bases matching TRBD1. The V gene's germline CDR1 is MGHRA and CDR2 YSYEKL. With V trimmed by 4 bases and J by 2 bases, 7 bases remained unmatched. The CDR3 has 15 residues. The CDR3 coding sequence is TGCGCCAGCAGCCGGGGACAGAGCAACAACTATGGCTACACCTTC. The encoded protein is CASSRGQSNNYGYTF.

This clone was observed once. The CDR3 loop reads CASSVWTSGTYNEQFF. The DNA for the CDR3 is TGTGCCAGCAGCGTCTGGACTAGCGGAACCTACAATGAGCAGTTCTTC. The chain links TRBV11-2 to TRBJ2-1, with 10 nucleotides matching TRBD2. Germline assignment: CDR1 SGHAT and CDR2 FQNNGV. With V trimmed by 5 bases and J by 2 bases, 6 bases remained unmatched. This CDR3 has 16 residues.

V is TRBV27 and J is TRBJ1-4; weak D call: TRBD1 (6 bases). The length of the CDR3 is 20 residues. V lost 6 bases to trimming and J lost 3 bases, with 29 bases between them. CDR1 is MNHEY, CDR2 SMNVEV, per germline (reference sequence). The DNA of the CDR3 is TGTGCCAGCAGCCGCTTCCCCCCACAGGGCAAGACGGACCCTAATGAAAAACTGTTTTTT. The encoded protein is CASSRFPPQGKTDPNEKLFF.

The chain joins TRBV30 to TRBJ1-2; D unclear. The CDR3 totals 14 residues. CDR1 is GTSNPN, CDR2 SVGIG, per germline (reference sequence). The V end was cut by 2 bases, the J end by 0 bases, with 10 bases between. CDR3 amino acids: CAWSPTGTNYGYTF. CDR3 DNA sequence: TGTGCCTGGAGTCCGACCGGGACTAACTATGGCTACACCTTC.

This rearrangement joins TRBV2 to TRBJ1-2; TRBD1 agrees at 8 bases. CDR1 is SNHLY, CDR2 FYNNEI, per germline. CDR3 length equals 17 residues. V trimming: 6 bases; J trimming: 7 bases; junction bases outside the gene matches: 19. The CDR3 coding sequence is TGTGCCAGCAGGCCAAATCGTCGACAGGGGCGCTTTGCTGGCTACACCTTC. Translating gives CASRPNRRQGRFAGYTF. Together with reference TRBV2 and TRBJ1-2, the CDR3 gives the full variable domain: EPEVTQTPSHQVTQMGQEVILRCVPISNHLYFYWYRQILGQKVEFLVSFYNNEISEKSEIFDDQFSVERPDGSNFTLKIRSTKLEDSAMYFCASRPNRRQGRFAGYTFGSGTRLTVV.

This sequence joins TRBV10-3 and TRBJ2-3, with 12 bases identical to TRBD2. Per germline, CDR1 ENHRY and CDR2 SYGVKD. The trim removed 4 bases at V and 1 base at J, leaving 9 bases unmatched. CDR3 length: 18 amino acids. CDR3: CAISAYPSGGVGTDTQYF. The CDR3 coding sequence is TGTGCCATCAGTGCCTACCCTAGCGGGGGGGTGGGCACAGATACGCAGTATTTT.

Only one count was recorded for this clone. The V gene is TRBV7-9, the J gene TRBJ1-1, with a tentative D call TRBD1 (5 bases). This CDR3 is 13 amino acids long. V was trimmed by 8 bases and J by 6 bases, leaving 16 bases between them. Germline CDR1 and CDR2: SEHNR and FQNEAQ (reference sequence). Here the CDR3 DNA reads TGTGCCAGCTCCTCCCCCCCGGGGGCTGAAGCTTTCTTT. Translating gives CASSSPPGAEAFF. Based on the CDR3 plus reference TRBV7-9 and TRBJ1-1, the full variable domain is DTGVSQNPRHKITKRGQNVTFRCDPISEHNRLYWYRQTLGQGPEFLTYFQNEAQLEKSRLLSDRFSAERPKGSFSTLEIQRTEQGDSAMYLCASSSPPGAEAFFGQGTRLTVV.

This clone came up once. The chain has TRBV29-1 and TRBJ1-3, with 10 bases aligning to TRBD1. CDR1 SQVTM and CDR2 ANQGSEA come from the germline V gene. Germline trimming cut 6 bases from V and 6 bases from J; bases unmatched to any gene: 5. This CDR3 is 13 amino acids long. The CDR3 loop reads CSVGTGVANTIYF. The CDR3 DNA reads as TGCAGCGTCGGGACAGGGGTCGCAAACACCATATATTTT.

J is TRBJ1-2 and V is TRBV19; D is undetermined. CDR3 length equals 15 residues. Germline CDR1 and CDR2: LNHDA and SQIVND (reference sequence). V dropped 9 bases and J dropped 2 bases, with 19 bases sitting between them. CDR3 sequence: CASSGREGTNYGYTF. The CDR3 bases are TGTGCCAGCTCTGGGCGGGAAGGTACCAACTATGGCTACACCTTC.

The rearrangement uses TRBV2 and TRBJ1-2; D not certain. The CDR3 has 13 residues. Germline CDR1 SNHLY, CDR2 FYNNEI. V lost 1 base, J lost 8 bases, and 11 bases lay in between. CDR3 in amino acids: CASSEDRMGGYTF. CDR3 bases: TGTGCCAGCAGTGAAGACAGAATGGGCGGCTACACCTTC.

This chain links TRBV15 with TRBJ2-1; 8 nucleotides agree with TRBD2. CDR1 is LNHNV, CDR2 YYDKDF, per germline (reference sequence). The CDR3 is 15 residues long. The V and J ends lost 4 bases and 12 bases, in that order; junction bases with no gene match: 14. DNA for the CDR3: TGTGCCACCAGCACCAAACCCGGGGCGGGGGGTGGGCAGTTCTTC. Its translation is CATSTKPGAGGGQFF.

The chain combines TRBV5-1 with TRBJ2-7; D not resolved. V was cut by 0 bases and J by 6 bases, with 7 bases left in between. Germline V gene sequence: CDR1 SGHRS, CDR2 YFSETQ. There are 12 residues in the CDR3. CDR3 protein: CASSLGTGEQYF. DNA of the CDR3: TGCGCCAGCAGCTTGGGTACGGGCGAGCAGTACTTC.

The chain links TRBV18 to TRBJ1-2; the match to TRBD1 covers 8 bases. The germline gives CDR1 KGHSH, CDR2 LQKENI. The CDR3 spans 14 residues. J lost 6 bases, V lost 4 bases, and 7 bases had no gene match. The CDR3 region is CASSHTGGRDGYTF. The CDR3 nucleotides are TGTGCCAGCTCACATACAGGGGGTAGAGATGGCTACACCTTC. The entire variable domain, with the rest obtained from reference TRBV18 and TRBJ1-2, is as follows: NAGVMQNPRHLVRRRGQEARLRCSPMKGHSHVYWYRQLPEEGLKFMVYLQKENIIDESGMPKERFSAEFPKEGPSILRIQQVVRGDSAAYFCASSHTGGRDGYTFGSGTRLTVV.

The rearrangement links TRBV19 to TRBJ1-6; 7 bases align to TRBD1. The germline gives CDR1 LNHDA, CDR2 SQIVND (reference sequence). J was trimmed by 10 bases and V by 6 bases; bases with no gene match: 6. The CDR3 loop spans 13 amino acids. CDR3 DNA sequence: TGTGCCAGTAGGCCCGACAGGGCCTCACCCCTCCACTTT. As protein: CASRPDRASPLHF.

The chain carries TRBV5-1 and TRBJ1-5; no reliable D call. CDR1 and CDR2 from the germline V gene are SGHRS and YFSETQ. This CDR3 region has 15 residues. V was pared by 4 bases and J by 9 bases, with 20 bases between. Here the CDR3 DNA reads TGCGCCAGCAGCCTTACCGGGAGCAAGGATCGGCCCCAGCATTTT. Its translation is CASSLTGSKDRPQHF.